This T cell receptor beta chain was profiled in a study of blood T cell repertoires in COVID-19 (dated by TCRdb to the early 2020s). A note on the overall study: Collaborator samples came from the United States, Italy and Spain and covered acute and convalescent phases of COVID-19. The prospective study material was composed of cDNA or gDNA derived from T cells, B-cell-depleted T cells, or PBMCs. Deeply sampled blood TCRbeta repertoires from subjects exposed to, actively infected with, or recovered from COVID-19 were included in the dataset. The repertoires were made available in a free public database intended to serve as a resource for research on the immune response to SARS-CoV-2. Samples were obtained from the ongoing ImmuneRACE study (first 160 participants) and from some 1,200 subjects provided by 6 global collaborators. Sample metadata almost always included a de-identified subject ID, COVID-19 status, age in years and sex. HLA class I and class II types, where available, came from metadata supplied by the sample provider rather than from assay-based typing. The paper's findings and limits, for the study overall: The quantity of clinical and demographic metadata differed by source and by participant and was supplied without curation.

The CDR3 holds 17 amino acids from the cysteine to the phenylalanine. Only CDR3 DNA is held: 51 bases, read in frame from base 1. V is clipped by 4 bases and J by 3 bases, and the sequence between their germline boundaries is 16 bases long. CDR1 is given as SGHAT and CDR2 as FQNNGV, both from the germline V gene. TCRbeta CDR3 regions were amplified from genomic DNA by means of the immunoSEQ Assay, a bias-controlled multiplex PCR. Processing in the source paper ran as follows. Nucleated cell counts per sample were estimated from amplification of reference gene primers within the assay. To quantify the absolute abundance of each unique TCRbeta CDR3 rearrangement, sequence reads were collapsed and filtered. For each sample, productive Simpson clonality was calculated as the square root of Simpson's diversity index over productive rearrangements. The immuneACCESS repertoire file appears here via TCRdb, limited to in-frame rearrangements. These files lack a portion of the clones; in checked studies, under half of the deficit traces to unresolved V genes, and the cause of the others is not known. D and trimming were read from the DNA, whereas the V and J calls and clone size are those reported in that table. Present in this sample are some 460,000 clones, about nine tenths of which were seen just once. In total, the top ten clones hold roughly 0.7% of the sample.

Participants in the prospective study were enrolled through a virtual design, were aged about 18 to 100 years, and lived in approximately 25 United States geographic areas. To assign participants to cohorts, the prospective study relied on clinical history that participants themselves reported in a screening survey and a study questionnaire. Recovered participants in ImmuneRACE Cohort 3 were defined as having two consecutive negative NP/OP PCR tests, clearance from a healthcare professional, or resolution of symptoms. In the prospective study, mobile phlebotomists collected whole blood, serum and a nasopharyngeal or oropharyngeal swab from each participant. Additional blood draws and questionnaires over an approximately two-month period could optionally be provided by prospective study participants. Before DNA extraction, prospective study blood samples were shipped either frozen or at room temperature.

Details on this clone: The clone's antigen remains unknown. No much larger clone exists at a distance of one base, and base qualities are not known.

The source is a woman aged 18-30 years who had recovered from COVID-19. The sequence is built from TRBV11-2 and TRBJ2-6, and TRBD2 may be the D gene, going by 7 matching bases. Sequenced material: PBMCs or T cells enriched from blood (not recorded which). The CDR3 amino acid sequence is: CASSSQGLRVGANVLTF. The nucleotide sequence reads TGTGCCAGCAGCTCACAGGGACTAAGGGTTGGGGCCAACGTCCTGACTTTC.